This T cell receptor (beta chain) was captured by sequencing in a study of blood T cell repertoires in COVID-19. On the study more broadly: Whether acute or convalescent, the COVID-19 samples came from the United States, Italy and Spain.

Original handling: Estimates of nucleated cell counts were drawn from the amplification of reference gene primers. The repertoire was sequenced with immunoSEQ multiplex PCR; TCRdb's copy has only in-frame clones and lacks some. V and J calls and clone size follow that table, whereas D and trimming were derived from the DNA. Among hundreds of thousands of clones listed, around 90% were seen once. There are 10 residues in the CDR3. CDR1 DFQATT and CDR2 SNEGSKA come from the germline V gene (reference sequence). J gave up 14 bases and V 7 bases, and 8 bases lay outside the gene matches. The specimen sequenced was peripheral blood. This clonotype originated in a man between 18 and 29 years old with active or convalescent COVID-19. This chain joins TRBV20-1 and TRBJ1-2; 9 bases are a match to TRBD1. The chain's CDR3 is CSVKDRGFTF. The CDR3 DNA reads as TGCAGTGTCAAGGACAGGGGATTTACCTTC.